This T cell receptor (beta chain) stems from a study of T cell repertoires in cytomegalovirus infection. Worth noting for this clonotype: Its specificity is unknown.

TCRdb re-derived calls from the reads in MiXCR, one entry per CDR3 protein. Among fewer than 130,000 distinct CDR3 sequences, under 55% were seen once, and the ten largest hold roughly 74%. Trimming left V 1 base short and J 6 bases short, with 14 bases between. Germline V gives CDR1 GTSNPN, CDR2 SVGIG (reference sequence). This CDR3 has 14 residues. Sequenced material: CD8+ T cells from cultured PBMCs, taken from culture after CMV antigen stimulation. This chain uses TRBV30 with TRBJ2-3; D may correspond to TRBD1 or TRBD2 (5 bases each). The receptor's source is a human donor in good health (CMV status not recorded). Some clones in this sample may be carry-over from other donors' samples. In DNA, the CDR3 is TGTGCCTGGAGTGCACTAGGGGCTGAGGATACGCAGTATTTT. This gives the protein CAWSALGAEDTQYF.